The following is a TCR beta chain sequence with its context. What it recognizes is unknown. Naive CD8 library inputs spanned roughly 18,000 to 1,000,000 sorted cells and 10%, 30% or 50% RNA. As CD8+CD4-CCR7+CD45RA+ cells, naive CD8 T cells were sorted. The sample is drawn from a study of molecular identifiers for immune sequencing clone quantification. Germline trimming cut 6 bases from V and 0 bases from J; bases unmatched to any gene: 15. The CDR3 contains 20 residues. The V gene's germline CDR1 is MNHEY and CDR2 SVGAGI. Whole-study findings and limits: Effector cells kept over 97% of their molecules in clones above 20 RNA copies, while naive cells kept under 1% there.

TCRdb reprocessed the PCR reads via MiXCR and lists one record per CDR3 protein. Of about 510,000 distinct CDR3 sequences in the sample, about 25% were seen once. The chain employs TRBV6-5 and TRBJ2-6; TRBD1 aligns across 9 bases. The specimen was naive CD8+ T cells from blood, with Jurkat cell RNA spiked in. The sample's subset: FACS-sorted CD8+CD4-CCR7+CD45RA+ naive T cells. The sequence came from a human donor in good health. Some libraries in this study had Jurkat cell RNA spiked in. CDR3 region: CASSLDENRGHYSGANVLTF. The CDR3 DNA reads as TGTGCCAGCAGCCTCGACGAAAACAGGGGGCATTACTCTGGGGCCAACGTCCTGACTTTC.